A single sample is the source of the 16 T cell receptor beta chains below, sequenced in a study of response to subunit inactivated influenza vaccine. Each CDR3 protein gets one entry after TCRdb re-called the RT-PCR reads with MiXCR. The sample has roughly 500,000 distinct CDR3 sequences, about 17% seen once. The sequenced sample was CD4+ T cells sorted from PBMCs, obtained about 23 months after vaccination. Source of these receptors: a man between 50 and 75 years old who received an inactivated influenza vaccine.

The gene calls are TRBV3-1 and TRBJ2-1; TRBD1 agrees at 8 bases. V gave up 3 bases and J gave up 6 bases; unmatched junction bases: 7. Germline-derived CDR1 and CDR2 are LGHDT and YNNKEL (reference sequence). This CDR3 is 15 amino acids long. The CDR3 sequence: CASSQYIDRGNEQFF. CDR3 bases: TGTGCCAGCAGCCAGTACATCGACAGGGGCAATGAGCAGTTCTTC.

The rearrangement uses TRBV5-1 and TRBJ2-1; no reliable D call. This CDR3 has 14 residues. CDR1 and CDR2 from the germline V gene are SGHRS and YFSETQ. The ends were cut back, 5 bases at V and 5 bases at J, with 14 bases in the middle. As DNA, the CDR3 is TGCGCCAGCAGTTCACCCCTCCAGGACAATGAGCAGTTCTTC. It codes for CASSSPLQDNEQFF. The entire variable domain, with the rest obtained from reference TRBV5-1 and TRBJ2-1, is as follows: KAGVTQTPRYLIKTRGQQVTLSCSPISGHRSVSWYQQTPGQGLQFLFEYFSETQRNKGNFPGRFSGRQFSNSRSEMNVSTLELGDSALYLCASSSPLQDNEQFFGPGTRLTVL.

CDR3 residues: CASSWPLSSDNEQFF. The DNA of the CDR3 is TGTGCCAGCAGTTGGCCGTTGAGTAGCGACAATGAGCAGTTCTTC. This rearrangement joins TRBV28 to TRBJ2-1, with D perhaps TRBD2 (5 bases). Trimming pared 4 bases from V and 5 bases from J, leaving 15 bases between. This CDR3 comprises 15 residues. Per germline, CDR1 MDHEN and CDR2 SYDVKM.

V gene TRBV10-3 combines with J gene TRBJ2-3; D is tentatively TRBD1 or TRBD2 (5 bases each). Germline CDR1 is ENHRY and CDR2 is SYGVKD. There are 15 residues in the CDR3. Trimming removed 4 bases at V and 2 bases at J, with 13 bases between. The DNA of the CDR3 is TGTGCCATCAGTGTAACCGGGGCCCACACAGATACGCAGTATTTT. This gives the protein CAISVTGAHTDTQYF.

This clonotype turned up a few times. V usage is TRBV5-1 and J usage is TRBJ2-7; D is unclear. V gave up 1 base and J gave up 0 bases, with 8 bases separating them. Looked up from germline, CDR1 is SGHRS and CDR2 is YFSETQ. The CDR3 length is 14 residues. The CDR3 here is CASSLTAHSYEQYF. The CDR3 DNA sequence: TGCGCCAGCAGCTTGACAGCCCACTCCTACGAGCAGTACTTC.

This clonotype was seen only a few times. The chain joins TRBV20-1 to TRBJ2-7; D ambiguous. Trimming took 6 bases from V and 0 from J, leaving 15 bases between them. This CDR3 has 14 amino acids. Germline CDR1 is DFQATT and CDR2 is SNEGSKA (reference sequence). The CDR3 DNA follows: TGCAGTGCGGCGTCCCTACAGATCTCCTACGAGCAGTACTTC. As protein: CSAASLQISYEQYF.

This clonotype showed up just a few times. The chain is built from TRBV4-3 and TRBJ2-1; D perhaps matches TRBD1 (6 bases). V was pared by 1 base and J by 0 bases, with 10 bases between. The CDR3 covers 16 residues. The V gene's germline CDR1 is LGHNA and CDR2 YSLEER. CDR3: CASSQVDRSSYNEQFF. CDR3 bases: TGCGCCAGCAGCCAAGTCGACAGGAGCTCCTACAATGAGCAGTTCTTC.

This sequence joins TRBV6-1 and TRBJ1-5; D is unresolved. The germline CDR1 and CDR2 sequences are MNHNS and SASEGT. Trimming removed 6 bases from V and 4 bases from J, with 10 bases in between. This CDR3 has 13 residues. The CDR3, as DNA: TGTGCCAGCAGGCCCCCTATTAATCAGCCCCAGCATTTT. As protein: CASRPPINQPQHF.

This clonotype turned up a few times. The J gene is TRBJ2-3, the V gene TRBV20-1; the D is unclear. The CDR3 totals 17 residues. Trimming took 0 bases from V and 7 from J, leaving 23 bases between them. CDR1 is DFQATT and CDR2 is SNEGSKA in the germline V gene (reference sequence). In DNA, the CDR3 is TGCAGTGCTAGAGATCCCCGGATTGGATCCGGTTCATATACGCAGTATTTT. Its protein product is CSARDPRIGSGSYTQYF.

This clonotype occurred many times. V usage is TRBV24-1 and J usage is TRBJ2-4, with D possibly being TRBD1 (5 bases). CDR1 is KGHDR, CDR2 SFDVKD, per germline. There are 13 residues in the CDR3. Trimming took 3 bases from V and 4 from J, leaving 6 bases between them. The CDR3 DNA reads as TGTGCCACCAGTGATGGGGCGAAAAACATTCAGTACTTC. Translating it yields CATSDGAKNIQYF.

This clonotype occurred many times. This chain joins TRBV10-3 and TRBJ2-3; D call uncertain. The V gene's germline CDR1 is ENHRY and CDR2 SYGVKD. This CDR3 has 12 residues. V was pared by 10 bases and J by 4 bases, with 12 bases between. The DNA of the CDR3 is TGTGCCACCGCGCCCAGTTCAGATACGCAGTATTTT. Its protein is CATAPSSDTQYF.

The rearrangement links TRBV12-3 or TRBV12-4 to TRBJ2-1; 7 nucleotides align to TRBD2. CDR3 length: 14 amino acids. Trimming cost V 3 bases and J 7 bases; bases outside gene matches: 6. The CDR3, as DNA: TGTGCCAGCAGTTTGTCCCTAGCGGTAAATGAGCAGTTCTTC. Translation gives CASSLSLAVNEQFF.

This clonotype was seen a handful of times. The chain couples TRBV18 to TRBJ1-2; possibly TRBD1 for D (5 bases). The CDR3 extends over 14 amino acids. Trimming took off 3 bases at V and 3 bases at J, with 11 bases between the two ends. From germline, CDR1 is KGHSH and CDR2 LQKENI. CDR3 in amino acids: CASSPPTVDYGYTF. The CDR3 DNA reads TGTGCCAGCTCACCCCCGACAGTAGACTATGGCTACACCTTC.

This clonotype was counted only a few times. The rearrangement joins TRBV6-5 to TRBJ2-3; D remains unclear. Germline V gives CDR1 MNHEY, CDR2 SVGAGI. This CDR3 is built from 15 residues. V was pared by 2 bases and J by 0 bases, with 9 bases between. For the CDR3, the DNA is TGTGCCAGCAGTTACGTCAGGACCAGCACAGATACGCAGTATTTT. Translation gives CASSYVRTSTDTQYF.

The chain couples TRBV7-2 to TRBJ1-3; D not resolved. The V gene lost 5 bases and the J gene lost 4 bases, with 12 bases spanning the gap. The CDR3 totals 14 residues. CDR1 is SGHTA and CDR2 is FQGNSA in the germline V gene. The CDR3 coding sequence is TGTGCCAGCAGCCGCCCGGAAGGCGGAAACACCATATATTTT. Its protein product is CASSRPEGGNTIYF.

This clonotype has a handful of counts. The V gene is TRBV5-5, the J gene TRBJ2-7, with D possibly matching TRBD1 (6 bases). Germline CDR1 reads SGHKS; CDR2 reads YYEKEE (reference sequence). The CDR3 consists of 15 residues. The V and J ends lost 4 bases and 1 base respectively, with 15 bases between them. The CDR3 is CASSTRQAVSYEQYF. In DNA, the CDR3 is TGTGCCAGCAGCACAAGACAGGCCGTGTCCTACGAGCAGTACTTC.